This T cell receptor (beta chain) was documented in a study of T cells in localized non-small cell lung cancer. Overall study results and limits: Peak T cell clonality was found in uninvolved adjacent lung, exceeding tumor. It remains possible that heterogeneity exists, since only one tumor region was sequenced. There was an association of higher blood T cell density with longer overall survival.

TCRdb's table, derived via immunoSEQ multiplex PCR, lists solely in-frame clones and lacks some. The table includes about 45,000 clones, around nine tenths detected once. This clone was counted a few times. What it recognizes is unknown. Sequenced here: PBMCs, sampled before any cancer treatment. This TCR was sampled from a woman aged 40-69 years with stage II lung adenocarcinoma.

The CDR3 DNA follows: TGTGCCAGCAGCTTGGACGTTTATGATGGCTACACCTTC. Amino acid sequence: CASSLDVYDGYTF. The chain employs TRBV5-6 and TRBJ1-2; the D is unclear. CDR3 length: 13 amino acids. Trimming took off 0 bases at V and 6 bases at J, with 9 bases between the two ends. In germline, CDR1 is SGHDT, CDR2 YYEEEE. The full variable domain, in which reference TRBV5-6 and TRBJ1-2 provide the parts outside the CDR3, is DAGVTQSPTHLIKTRGQQVTLRCSPKSGHDTVSWYQQALGQGPQFIFQYYEEEERQRGNFPDRFSGHQFPNYSSELNVNALLLGDSALYLCASSLDVYDGYTFGSGTRLTVV.